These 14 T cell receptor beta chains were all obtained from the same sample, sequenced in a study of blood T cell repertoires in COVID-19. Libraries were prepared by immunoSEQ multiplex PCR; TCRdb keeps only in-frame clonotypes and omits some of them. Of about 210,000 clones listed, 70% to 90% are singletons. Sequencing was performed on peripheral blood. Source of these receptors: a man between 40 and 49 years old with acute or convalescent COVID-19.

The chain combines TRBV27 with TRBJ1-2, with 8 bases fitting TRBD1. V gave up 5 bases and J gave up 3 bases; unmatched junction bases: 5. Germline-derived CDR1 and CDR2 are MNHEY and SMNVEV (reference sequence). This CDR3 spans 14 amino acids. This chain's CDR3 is CASSLQGADYGYTF. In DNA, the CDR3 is TGTGCCAGCAGTCTGCAGGGGGCTGACTATGGCTACACCTTC.

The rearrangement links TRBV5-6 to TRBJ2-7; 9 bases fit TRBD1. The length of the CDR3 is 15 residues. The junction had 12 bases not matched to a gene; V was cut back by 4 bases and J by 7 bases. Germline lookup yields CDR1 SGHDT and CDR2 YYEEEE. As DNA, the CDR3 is TGTGCCAGCAGCGGAAGGGACAGGGCCGTCGGGGAGCAGTACTTC. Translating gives CASSGRDRAVGEQYF.

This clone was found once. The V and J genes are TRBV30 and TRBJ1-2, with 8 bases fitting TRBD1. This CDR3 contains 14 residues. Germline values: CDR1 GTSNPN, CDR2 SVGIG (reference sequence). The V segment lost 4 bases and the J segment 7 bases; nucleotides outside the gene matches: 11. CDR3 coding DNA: TGTGCCTGGATAAGAGGACAGGGAGAACCTGGCTACACCTTC. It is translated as CAWIRGQGEPGYTF.

CDR3 loop: CASSSPRHYNEQFF. The CDR3 DNA sequence: TGTGCCAGCAGCTCTCCCCGACACTACAATGAGCAGTTCTTC. V usage is TRBV11-3 and J usage is TRBJ2-1; no reliable D call. CDR3 length equals 14 residues. The germline V gene has CDR1 SGHNT and CDR2 YENEEA. V shed 4 bases and J shed 3 bases, with 10 bases lying between them. The full variable domain, in which reference TRBV11-3 and TRBJ2-1 provide the parts outside the CDR3, is EAGVVQSPRYKIIEKKQPVAFWCNPISGHNTLYWYLQNLGQGPELLIRYENEEAVDDSQLPKDRFSAERLKGVDSTLKIQPAELGDSAVYLCASSSPRHYNEQFFGPGTRLTVL.

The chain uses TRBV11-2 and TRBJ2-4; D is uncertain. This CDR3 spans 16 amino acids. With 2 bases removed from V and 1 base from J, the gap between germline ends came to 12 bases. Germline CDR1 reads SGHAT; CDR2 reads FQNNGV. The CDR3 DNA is TGTGCCAGCAGCTTACAGGCAGATGGGGCCAAAAACATTCAGTACTTC. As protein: CASSLQADGAKNIQYF.

The CDR3 loop is CASRPWCVQPQHF. CDR3 DNA sequence: TGTGCCAGCCGTCCGTGGTGCGTTCAGCCCCAGCATTTT. This chain joins TRBV11-3 and TRBJ1-5; D not certain. CDR1 and CDR2 from the germline V gene are SGHNT and YENEEA. The germline V and J ends were trimmed by 8 bases and 6 bases, with 14 bases remaining between them. The CDR3 is made up of 13 amino acids.

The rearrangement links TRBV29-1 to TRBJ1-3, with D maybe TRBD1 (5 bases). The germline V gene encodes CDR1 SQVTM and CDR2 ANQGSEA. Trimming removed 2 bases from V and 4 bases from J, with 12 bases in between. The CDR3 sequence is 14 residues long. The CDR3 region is CSVEPYGAGNTIYF. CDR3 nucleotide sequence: TGCAGCGTTGAACCTTATGGGGCAGGAAACACCATATATTTT.

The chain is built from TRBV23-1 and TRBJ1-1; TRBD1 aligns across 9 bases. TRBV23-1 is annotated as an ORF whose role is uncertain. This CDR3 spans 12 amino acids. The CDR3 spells CVLQGAGTEAFF. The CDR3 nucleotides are TGCGTTCTACAGGGGGCGGGTACTGAAGCTTTCTTT.

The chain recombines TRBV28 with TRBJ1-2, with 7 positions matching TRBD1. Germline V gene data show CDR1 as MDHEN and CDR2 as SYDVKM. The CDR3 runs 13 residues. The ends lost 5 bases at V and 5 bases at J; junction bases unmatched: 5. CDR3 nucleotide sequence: TGTGCCAGCAGTCCACAGGGGTTTTATGGCTACACCTTC. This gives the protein CASSPQGFYGYTF.

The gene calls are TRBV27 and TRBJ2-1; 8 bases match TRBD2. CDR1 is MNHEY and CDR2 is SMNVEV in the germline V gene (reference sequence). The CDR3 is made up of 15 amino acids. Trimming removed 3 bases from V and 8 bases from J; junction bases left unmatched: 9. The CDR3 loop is CASSFHPSGSHEQFF. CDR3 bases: TGTGCCAGCAGTTTCCATCCCAGCGGGAGTCATGAGCAGTTCTTC.

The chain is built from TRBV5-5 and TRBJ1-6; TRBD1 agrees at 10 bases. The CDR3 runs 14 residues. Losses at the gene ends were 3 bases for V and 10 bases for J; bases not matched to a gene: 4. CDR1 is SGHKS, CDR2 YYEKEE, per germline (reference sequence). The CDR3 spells CASSYGQGGSPLHF. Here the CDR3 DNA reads TGTGCCAGCAGCTACGGACAGGGGGGATCACCCCTCCACTTT. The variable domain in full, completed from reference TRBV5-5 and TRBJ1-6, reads DAGVTQSPTHLIKTRGQQVTLRCSPISGHKSVSWYQQVLGQGPQFIFQYYEKEERGRGNFPDRFSARQFPNYSSELNVNALLLGDSALYLCASSYGQGGSPLHFGNGTRLTVT.

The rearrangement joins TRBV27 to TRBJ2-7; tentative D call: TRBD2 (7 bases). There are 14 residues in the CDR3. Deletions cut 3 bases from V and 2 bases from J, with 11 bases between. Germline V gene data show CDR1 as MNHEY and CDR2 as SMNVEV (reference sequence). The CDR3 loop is CASSFWEGAYEQYF. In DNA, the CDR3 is TGTGCCAGCAGTTTTTGGGAGGGGGCCTACGAGCAGTACTTC.

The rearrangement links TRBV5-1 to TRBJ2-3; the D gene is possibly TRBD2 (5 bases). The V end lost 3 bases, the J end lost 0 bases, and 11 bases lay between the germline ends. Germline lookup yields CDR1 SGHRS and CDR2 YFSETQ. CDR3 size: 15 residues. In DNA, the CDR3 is TGCGCCAGCAGCTCGGCGGGCGCTAGCACAGATACGCAGTATTTT. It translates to CASSSAGASTDTQYF.

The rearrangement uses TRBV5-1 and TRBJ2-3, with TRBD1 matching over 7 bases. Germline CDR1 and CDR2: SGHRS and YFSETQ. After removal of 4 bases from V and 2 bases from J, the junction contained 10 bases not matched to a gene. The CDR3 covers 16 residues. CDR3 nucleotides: TGCGCCAGCAGCCGCCTTACCGGACAGGACACAGATACGCAGTATTTT. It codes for CASSRLTGQDTDTQYF.